This TCR beta chain was identified in a study of Graves' ophthalmopathy and Graves' hyperthyroidism. Study-wide findings and caveats: Blood also contained most of the expanded thyroid clonotypes above 0.001 frequency.

Turning to this clonotype: The antigen remains unidentified.

RNA transcripts yielded amplified TCR beta CDR3 regions. HTBI primers served in a first-round RT-PCR, which a second-round multiplex PCR followed. MiXCR, applied by TCRdb to the multiplex PCR reads, yields one record per CDR3 protein. The sample holds 300,000 to 400,000 distinct CDR3 sequences, 17% seen once. The CDR3 has 13 amino acids. The germline CDR1 and CDR2 sequences are SGHDN and FVKESK. Trimming cost V 10 bases and J 6 bases, with 16 bases left between them. The material sequenced was peripheral blood. The rearrangement uses TRBV14 and TRBJ1-5; D uncertain. The source of this sequence is an adult man with Graves' ophthalmopathy. This chain's CDR3 is CAIRSLLGQPQHF. For the CDR3, the DNA is TGTGCCATCAGGAGTTTGTTGGGTCAGCCCCAGCATTTT.